This T cell receptor beta chain was found in a study of CDR3 diversity in severe acne. V lost 7 bases and J 4 bases, leaving 4 bases between the germline ends. Germline CDR1 is MNHNS and CDR2 is SASEGT. There are 10 residues in the CDR3. A single record per CDR3 protein comes from TCRdb applying MiXCR to the PCR reads. The sample shows over 70,000 distinct CDR3 sequences, 51% of them seen only once. Only a few counts were recorded for this clonotype. The J gene is TRBJ1-2, the V gene TRBV6-1; D gene uncertain. Sequenced: blood. The receptor was derived from a male donor in good health, without acne. The CDR3 region has the DNA TGTGCCAGCAACGGCTATGGCTACACCTTC. This translates into CASNGYGYTF.